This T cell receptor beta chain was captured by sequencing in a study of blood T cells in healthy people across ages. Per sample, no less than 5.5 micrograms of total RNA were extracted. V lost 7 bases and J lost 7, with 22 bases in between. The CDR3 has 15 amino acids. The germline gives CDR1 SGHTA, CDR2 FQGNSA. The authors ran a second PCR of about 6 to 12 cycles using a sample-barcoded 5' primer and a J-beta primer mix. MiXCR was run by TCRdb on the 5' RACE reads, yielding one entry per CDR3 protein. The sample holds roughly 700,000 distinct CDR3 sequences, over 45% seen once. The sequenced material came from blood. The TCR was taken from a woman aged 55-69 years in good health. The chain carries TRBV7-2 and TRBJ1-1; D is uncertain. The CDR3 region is CASTFRSNLGSEAFF. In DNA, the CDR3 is TGTGCCAGCACCTTCCGATCTAACCTTGGTAGTGAAGCTTTCTTT.